The 8 T cell receptor beta chains given below trace back to one sample, sequenced in a study of blood T cell repertoires in COVID-19. Some clones are missing from TCRdb's copy, which holds only in-frame ones; the method was immunoSEQ multiplex PCR. The data show some 70,000 clones, about 90% seen once. Material: peripheral blood. These receptors came from a man in his forties or fifties with COVID-19, enrolled during active disease.

The J gene is TRBJ2-3, the V gene TRBV2, with D tentatively TRBD2 (6 bases). CDR1 SNHLY and CDR2 FYNNEI come from the germline V gene. CDR3 length equals 16 residues. V was clipped by 5 bases and J by 2 bases, with 17 bases between them. DNA for the CDR3: TGTGCCAGCAGTTACCCTCAGGGAGGTGACACAGATACGCAGTATTTT. Translating gives CASSYPQGGDTDTQYF.

This chain uses TRBV18 with TRBJ1-4; 10 bases align to TRBD1. CDR3 length: 19 amino acids. V lost 3 bases and J lost 2; bases outside the gene matches: 12. The V gene's germline CDR1 is KGHSH and CDR2 LQKENI. The CDR3, as DNA: TGTGCCAGCTCACCTCCCAATTCCGGGACAGGGGTGACTAATGAAAAACTGTTTTTT. This codes for CASSPPNSGTGVTNEKLFF.

The V gene is TRBV3-1 (or the pseudogene TRBV3-2), the J gene TRBJ1-6; the D is unclear. The CDR3 covers 12 residues. The germline V gene has CDR1 LGHDT and CDR2 YNNKEL (reference sequence). The V end was cut by 5 bases, the J end by 8 bases, with 7 bases between. CDR3 sequence (DNA): TGTGCCAGCAGCTCCAGCGATTCACCCCTCCACTTT. Residues: CASSSSDSPLHF.

The CDR3 DNA sequence: TGCGCCAGCAGCTACCAGGGGCCTGAAGCTTTCTTT. Translation gives CASSYQGPEAFF. V usage is TRBV5-1 and J usage is TRBJ1-1; D is possibly TRBD1 (6 bases). The CDR3 totals 12 residues. Trimming removed 3 bases from V and 6 bases from J, with 9 bases in between. Germline loops: CDR1 SGHRS, CDR2 YFSETQ.

The V and J genes are TRBV9 and TRBJ2-5, with 7 bases aligning to TRBD1. CDR3 length: 14 amino acids. Trimming took 4 bases from V and 1 from J; bases not matched to a gene: 4. Germline-derived CDR1 and CDR2 are SGDLS and YYNGEE. CDR3 nucleotide sequence: TGTGCCAGCAGCAAAGGGACAGTCCAAGAGACCCAGTACTTC. It specifies CASSKGTVQETQYF.

CDR3 protein: CASSYTGGASHGYTF. CDR3 bases: TGTGCCAGCAGTTATACAGGGGGCGCGTCTCATGGCTACACCTTC. The chain uses TRBV28 and TRBJ1-2, with 9 positions matching TRBD1. The CDR3 contains 15 residues. V shed 4 bases, J shed 6 bases, and the junction held 9 bases outside the gene matches. Per germline, CDR1 MDHEN and CDR2 SYDVKM.

The rearrangement uses TRBV3-1 (or the pseudogene TRBV3-2) and TRBJ2-1, with D possibly TRBD2 on 6 matching bases. The germline V and J ends were trimmed by 0 bases and 6 bases, with 12 bases remaining between them. The CDR3 loop spans 15 amino acids. The germline CDR1 and CDR2 sequences are LGHDT and YNNKEL (reference sequence). The CDR3 nucleotides are TGTGCCAGCAGCCAAGATCCGGTGGGGGGCAATGAGCAGTTCTTC. Residues: CASSQDPVGGNEQFF.

J is TRBJ1-6 and V is TRBV11-2, with TRBD1 identical over 9 bases. The CDR3 is made up of 16 amino acids. Germline V gene data show CDR1 as SGHAT and CDR2 as FQNNGV. V gave up 5 bases and J gave up 8 bases; unmatched junction bases: 10. The CDR3 DNA is TGTGCCAGCAGCCAGGGACAGGGCCTGAATTATTCACCCCTCCACTTT. Amino acids: CASSQGQGLNYSPLHF.